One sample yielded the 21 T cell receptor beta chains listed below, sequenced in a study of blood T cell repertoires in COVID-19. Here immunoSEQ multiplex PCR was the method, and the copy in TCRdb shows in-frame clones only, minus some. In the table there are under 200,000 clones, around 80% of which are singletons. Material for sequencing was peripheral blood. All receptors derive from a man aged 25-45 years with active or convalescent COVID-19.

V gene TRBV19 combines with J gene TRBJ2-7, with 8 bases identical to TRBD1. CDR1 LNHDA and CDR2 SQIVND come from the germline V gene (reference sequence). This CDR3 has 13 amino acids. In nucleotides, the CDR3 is TGTGCTAGTAGTGCGGGACAGGCACATGAGCAGTACGTC. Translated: CASSAGQAHEQYV.

The CDR3 coding sequence is TGCAGCGTGGCGATAGGGACTAGCGGCTACGAGCAGTACTTC. Amino acid sequence: CSVAIGTSGYEQYF. V is TRBV29-1 and J is TRBJ2-7; TRBD2 matches at 11 bases. The germline V gene encodes CDR1 SQVTM and CDR2 ANQGSEA. The CDR3 contains 14 residues. V dropped 6 bases and J dropped 3; count of bases not matched to a gene: 7.

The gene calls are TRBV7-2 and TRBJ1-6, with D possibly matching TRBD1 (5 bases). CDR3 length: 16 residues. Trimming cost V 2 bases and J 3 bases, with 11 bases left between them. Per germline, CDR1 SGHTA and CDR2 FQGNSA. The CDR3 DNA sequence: TGTGCCAGCAGCTTACGCCAGGGTGACTATAATTCACCCCTCCACTTT. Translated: CASSLRQGDYNSPLHF. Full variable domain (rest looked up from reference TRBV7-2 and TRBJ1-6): GAGVSQSPSNKVTEKGKDVELRCDPISGHTALYWYRQSLGQGLEFLIYFQGNSAPDKSGLPSDRFSAERTGGSVSTLTIQRTQQEDSAVYLCASSLRQGDYNSPLHFGNGTRLTVT.

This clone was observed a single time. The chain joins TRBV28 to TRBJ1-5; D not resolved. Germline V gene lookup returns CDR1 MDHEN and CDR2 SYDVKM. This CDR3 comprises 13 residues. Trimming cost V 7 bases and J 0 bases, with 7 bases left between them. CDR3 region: CASIGSSNQPQHF. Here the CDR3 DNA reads TGTGCCAGCATTGGCTCTAGCAATCAGCCCCAGCATTTT.

The CDR3 is CASSYGTGGQETQYF. The DNA for the CDR3 is TGTGCCAGCAGCTACGGGACAGGGGGCCAAGAGACCCAGTACTTC. The rearrangement joins TRBV7-9 to TRBJ2-5; 11 bases are shared with TRBD1. This CDR3 region has 15 residues. The V and J ends lost 4 bases and 1 base, in that order; junction bases with no gene match: 2. CDR1 SEHNR and CDR2 FQNEAQ come from the germline V gene (reference sequence).

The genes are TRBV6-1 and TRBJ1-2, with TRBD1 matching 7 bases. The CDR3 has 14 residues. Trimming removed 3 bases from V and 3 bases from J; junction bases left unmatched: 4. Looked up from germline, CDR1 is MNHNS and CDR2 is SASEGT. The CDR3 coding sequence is TGTGCCAGCAGTGAGCAGGGGGATGACTATGGCTACACCTTC. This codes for CASSEQGDDYGYTF.

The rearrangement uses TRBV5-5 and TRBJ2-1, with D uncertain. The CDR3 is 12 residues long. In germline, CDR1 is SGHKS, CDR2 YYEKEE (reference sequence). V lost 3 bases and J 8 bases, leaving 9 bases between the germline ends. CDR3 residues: CASSSTLDEQFF. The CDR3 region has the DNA TGTGCCAGCAGCTCTACGCTCGATGAGCAGTTCTTC.

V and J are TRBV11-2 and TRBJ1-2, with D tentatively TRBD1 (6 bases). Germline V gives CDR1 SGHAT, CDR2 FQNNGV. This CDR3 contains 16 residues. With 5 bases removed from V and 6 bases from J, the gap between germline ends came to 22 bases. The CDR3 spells CASSPGSGRGLNGYTF. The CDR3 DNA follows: TGTGCCAGCAGCCCAGGGAGCGGCAGGGGTTTAAATGGCTACACCTTC.

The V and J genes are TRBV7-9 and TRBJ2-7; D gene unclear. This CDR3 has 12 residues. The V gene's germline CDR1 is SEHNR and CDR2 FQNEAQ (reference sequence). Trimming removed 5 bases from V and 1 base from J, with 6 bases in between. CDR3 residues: CASSLESYEQYV. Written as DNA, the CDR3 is TGTGCCAGCAGCCTGGAGTCCTACGAGCAGTACGTC.

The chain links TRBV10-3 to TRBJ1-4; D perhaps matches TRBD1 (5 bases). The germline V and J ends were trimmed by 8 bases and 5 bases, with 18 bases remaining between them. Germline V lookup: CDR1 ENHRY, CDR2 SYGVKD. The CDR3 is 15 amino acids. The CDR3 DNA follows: TGTGCCATCCGGGCCGAAAGGGAGGGGAATGAAAAACTGTTTTTT. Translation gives CAIRAEREGNEKLFF.

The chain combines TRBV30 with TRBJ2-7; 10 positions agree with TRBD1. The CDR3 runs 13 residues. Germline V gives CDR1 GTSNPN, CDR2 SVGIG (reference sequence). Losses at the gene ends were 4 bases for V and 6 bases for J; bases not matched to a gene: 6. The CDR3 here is CAWTRQGASEQYF. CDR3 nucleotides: TGTGCCTGGACCCGACAGGGGGCGAGCGAGCAGTACTTC.

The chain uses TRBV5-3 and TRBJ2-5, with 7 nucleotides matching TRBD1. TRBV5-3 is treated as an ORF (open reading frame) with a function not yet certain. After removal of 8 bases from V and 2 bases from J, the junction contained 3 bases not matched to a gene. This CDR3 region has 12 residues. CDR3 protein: CARGTEQETQYF. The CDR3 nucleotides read TGTGCCAGGGGGACAGAGCAAGAGACCCAGTACTTC.

CDR3 amino acids: CASSSLQGALGNTIYF. In DNA, the CDR3 is TGTGCCAGCAGCTCGCTACAGGGGGCGCTGGGAAACACCATATATTTT. The chain couples TRBV7-9 to TRBJ1-3, with TRBD1 identical over 9 bases. The CDR3 runs 16 residues. V trimming: 4 bases; J trimming: 4 bases; junction bases outside the gene matches: 8. Germline V gives CDR1 SEHNR, CDR2 FQNEAQ (reference sequence).

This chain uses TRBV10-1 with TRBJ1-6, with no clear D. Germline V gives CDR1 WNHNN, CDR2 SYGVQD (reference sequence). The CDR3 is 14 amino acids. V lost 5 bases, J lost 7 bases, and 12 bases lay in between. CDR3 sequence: CASSLAFGNSPLHF. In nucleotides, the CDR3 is TGCGCCAGCAGTTTGGCCTTCGGGAATTCACCCCTCCACTTT.

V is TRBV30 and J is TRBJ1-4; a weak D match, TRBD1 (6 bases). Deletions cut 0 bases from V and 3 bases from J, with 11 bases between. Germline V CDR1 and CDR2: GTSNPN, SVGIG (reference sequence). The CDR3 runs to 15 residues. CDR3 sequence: CAWSVPTGPNEKLFF. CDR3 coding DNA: TGTGCCTGGAGTGTCCCGACAGGACCTAATGAAAAACTGTTTTTT.

The CDR3 DNA sequence: TGTGCCAGTAGTGGGGGGAGCTCTGGAAACACCATATATTTT. Protein product: CASSGGSSGNTIYF. The V call is TRBV19, the J call TRBJ1-3, with D tentatively TRBD1 (5 bases). The CDR3 sequence is 14 residues long. Trimming took 5 bases from V and 0 from J, leaving 8 bases between them. The germline V gene encodes CDR1 LNHDA and CDR2 SQIVND (reference sequence).

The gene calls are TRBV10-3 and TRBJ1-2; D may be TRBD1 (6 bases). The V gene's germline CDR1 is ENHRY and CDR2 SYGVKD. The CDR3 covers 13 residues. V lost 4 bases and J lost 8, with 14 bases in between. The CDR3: CAISAVGARGYTF. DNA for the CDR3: TGTGCCATCAGTGCTGTGGGGGCGCGCGGCTACACCTTC.

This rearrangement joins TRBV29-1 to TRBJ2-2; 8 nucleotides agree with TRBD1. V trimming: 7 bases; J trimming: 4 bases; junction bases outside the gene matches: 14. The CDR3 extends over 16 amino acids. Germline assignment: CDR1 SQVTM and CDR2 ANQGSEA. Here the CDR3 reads CSAIYQGARGTGELFF. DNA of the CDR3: TGCAGCGCCATATATCAGGGGGCAAGGGGCACCGGGGAGCTGTTTTTT.

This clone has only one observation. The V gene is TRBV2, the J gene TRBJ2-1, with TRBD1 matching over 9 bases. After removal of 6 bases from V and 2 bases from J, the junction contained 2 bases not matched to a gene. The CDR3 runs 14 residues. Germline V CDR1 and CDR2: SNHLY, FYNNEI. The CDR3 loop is CASRGQGPYNEQFF. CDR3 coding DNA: TGTGCCAGCAGGGGACAGGGCCCCTACAATGAGCAGTTCTTC.

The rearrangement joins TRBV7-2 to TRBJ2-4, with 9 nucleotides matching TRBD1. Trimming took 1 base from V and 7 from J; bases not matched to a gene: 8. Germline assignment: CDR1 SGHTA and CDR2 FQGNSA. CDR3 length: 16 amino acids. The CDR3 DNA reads TGTGCCAGCAGCTTAGTATTCCGGGACAGGGCGAACATTCAGTACTTC. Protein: CASSLVFRDRANIQYF.

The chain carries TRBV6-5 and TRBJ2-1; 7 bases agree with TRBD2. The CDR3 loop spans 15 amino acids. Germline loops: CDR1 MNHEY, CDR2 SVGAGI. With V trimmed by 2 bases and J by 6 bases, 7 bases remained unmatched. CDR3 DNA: TGTGCCAGCAGTTACACCCTGACTAGCACCAATGAGCAGTTCTTC. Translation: CASSYTLTSTNEQFF.